This is a list of T cell receptor beta chains from one sample in a study of T cells after yellow fever vaccination. TCRdb reanalysed the 5' RACE reads using MiXCR and keeps one entry per CDR3 protein. The sample holds roughly 30,000 distinct CDR3 sequences, 6.3% seen once. This sample comprised PBMCs, either bulk or a sorted T-cell subset (CD4+, CD8+, memory, or dextramer-sorted; not recorded which), obtained on the day of the yellow fever booster vaccination. The receptors derive from a man aged 30 to 45 who received the YFV17D yellow fever vaccine. CDR3s include the opening cysteine and the closing phenylalanine or tryptophan. A D gene is named only where the DNA matches it firmly. Expanded clones are given a class, and other clones once, few, many or no size at all.

>TRBV10-3|TRBJ2-7|many|TRBD2
CAISEEGGIYEQYF
TGTGCCATCAGTGAGGAGGGAGGGATCTACGAGCAGTACTTC
>TRBV7-8|TRBJ2-7|.|TRBD2
CASSLTSGIYEQCF
TGTGCCAGCAGCTTAACTAGCGGGATCTACGAGCAGTGCTTC
>TRBV4-3|TRBJ2-5|many|.
CASSQSKQETQYF
TGCGCCAGCAGCCAAAGCAAGCAAGAGACCCAGTACTTC
>TRBV30|TRBJ1-2|.|.
CAWSVSVGDYGYTF
TGTGCCTGGAGTGTAAGCGTTGGCGACTATGGCTACACCTTC
>TRBV7-8|TRBJ1-1|many|TRBD1
CASSLGAGGTEAFF
TGTGCCAGCAGCTTAGGGGCAGGGGGAACTGAAGCTTTCTTT
>TRBV5-4|TRBJ2-7|many|.
CASSLGEDYEQYF
TGTGCCAGCAGCTTAGGGGAGGACTACGAGCAGTACTTC
>TRBV10-2|TRBJ2-1|many|.
CASSEKETYNEQFF
TGCGCCAGCAGTGAGAAGGAGACCTACAATGAGCAGTTCTTC
>TRBV20-1|TRBJ2-5|.|TRBD2
CSASVAGVRQETQYF
TGCAGTGCGAGCGTAGCGGGAGTTAGGCAAGAGACCCAGTACTTC
>TRBV19|TRBJ2-7|many|TRBD2
CASRGSGSERYEQYF
TGTGCCAGTAGAGGTAGCGGGAGTGAACGCTACGAGCAGTACTTC
>TRBV7-2|TRBJ2-7|many|.
CASSLEPGRAYEQYF
TGTGCCAGCAGCTTAGAACCGGGACGGGCCTACGAGCAGTACTTC
>TRBV9|TRBJ2-3|many|.
CASSVVRTILAHQTDTQYF
TGTGCCAGCAGCGTAGTCCGGACGATCCTAGCACATCAAACAGATACGCAGTATTTT
>TRBV6-2/TRBV6-3|TRBJ2-7|many|TRBD2
CASTQTSGSSYEQYF
TGTGCCAGCACCCAGACTAGCGGGTCCTCCTACGAGCAGTACTTC
>TRBV2|TRBJ2-1|once|TRBD2
CANRASGRSYNEQFF
TGTGCCAACAGAGCCAGCGGGAGATCCTACAATGAGCAGTTCTTC
>TRBV20-1|TRBJ1-2|few|.
CCAFNPTRTLRSYGYTF
TGCTGCGCTTTCAACCCTACCCGGACACTGAGATCCTATGGCTACACCTTC
>TRBV7-6|TRBJ2-7|many|TRBD1
CASSSGTGLLYEQYF
TGTGCCAGCAGCTCCGGGACAGGGCTTTTGTACGAGCAGTACTTC
>TRBV5-4|TRBJ2-4|few|.
CASSLMGSSGNIQYF
TGTGCCAGCAGCTTGATGGGGAGCTCGGGAAACATTCAGTACTTC
>TRBV12-3/TRBV12-4|TRBJ1-1|few|.
CASSSRLNTEAFF
TGTGCCAGCAGTTCTAGATTGAACACTGAAGCTTTCTTT
>TRBV20-1|TRBJ2-1|.|.
CSARENFGNEQFF
TGCAGTGCTAGAGAGAACTTTGGCAATGAGCAGTTCTTC
>TRBV10-3|TRBJ1-3|many|.
CAIRAPSGNTIYF
TGTGCCATCAGAGCACCCTCCGGAAACACCATATATTTT
>TRBV3-1|TRBJ2-1|many|.
CASSQGLQGNEQFF
TGTGCCAGCAGCCAAGGCCTGCAGGGGAATGAGCAGTTCTTC
>TRBV27|TRBJ2-2|few|.
CASSQGLLSGELFF
TGTGCCAGCAGTCAAGGACTACTCTCCGGGGAGCTGTTTTTT
>TRBV5-1|TRBJ2-3|many|.
CASSYSSSTDTQYF
TGCGCCAGCAGCTACAGCTCTAGCACAGATACGCAGTATTTT
>TRBV5-1|TRBJ2-1|many|.
CASSPHLESYEQFF
TGCGCCAGCAGCCCCCACCTAGAGTCCTATGAGCAGTTCTTC
>TRBV7-6|TRBJ1-6|.|.
CASSGPNSPLHF
TGTGCCAGCAGCGGGCCAAATTCACCCCTCCACTTT
>TRBV7-6|TRBJ2-7|few|TRBD2
CASSLARLAGVYEQYF
TGTGCCAGCAGCTTAGCCCGACTAGCGGGAGTATACGAGCAGTACTTC
>TRBV20-1|TRBJ2-3|many|.
CSARDFGFTDTQYF
TGCAGTGCTAGAGATTTTGGGTTCACAGATACGCAGTATTTT
>TRBV5-1|TRBJ1-5|many|.
CASSLGGTSGGQPQHF
TGCGCCAGCAGCTTGGGTGGTACATCTGGAGGTCAGCCCCAGCATTTT
>TRBV25-1|TRBJ1-4|many|.
CASSEVGGNEKLFF
TGTGCCAGCAGTGAAGTCGGCGGAAATGAAAAACTGTTTTTT
>TRBV15|TRBJ2-5|many|.
CATSRVDSGQETQYF
TGTGCCACCAGCAGAGTTGATAGCGGACAAGAGACCCAGTACTTC
>TRBV13|TRBJ2-6|once|.
CASRGYSGANGLTF
TGTGCCAGCAGAGGATACTCTGGGGCCAACGGCCTGACTTTC
>TRBV11-3|TRBJ2-7|many|TRBD2
CASSLSYLASGPTIPYEQYF
TGTGCCAGCAGCTTGTCGTATCTGGCTAGCGGGCCCACTATCCCCTACGAGCAGTACTTC
>TRBV5-1|TRBJ2-2|many|.
CASSLWDTGELFF
TGCGCCAGCAGCTTGTGGGATACCGGGGAGCTGTTTTTT
>TRBV12-3/TRBV12-4|TRBJ2-2|.|TRBD1
CASSTPGQGNTGELFF
TGTGCCAGCAGCACCCCGGGACAGGGTAACACCGGGGAGCTGTTTTTT
>TRBV10-3|TRBJ2-1|many|TRBD2
CAISESTGRVFDEQFF
TGTGCCATCAGTGAGTCGACCGGGAGGGTATTCGATGAGCAGTTCTTC
>TRBV19|TRBJ2-6|many|.
CASSAGANVLTF
TGTGCCAGTAGTGCTGGGGCCAACGTCCTGACTTTC
>TRBV6-2/TRBV6-3|TRBJ2-2|few|.
CASSYRGGVAGELFF
TGTGCCAGCAGTTACAGGGGCGGAGTGGCCGGGGAGCTGTTTTTT
>TRBV6-1|TRBJ2-1|few|.
CASSRLSSYNEQFF
TGTGCCAGCAGCCGGTTGAGCTCCTACAATGAGCAGTTCTTC
>TRBV2|TRBJ2-2|many|.
CASSVERTNTGELFF
TGTGCCAGCAGTGTTGAGCGAACGAACACCGGGGAACTGTTTTTT
>TRBV6-2/TRBV6-3|TRBJ1-1|many|.
CASRYGAGSSPGDTEAFF
TGTGCCAGCAGATATGGGGCCGGGAGCTCGCCTGGGGACACTGAAGCTTTCTTT
>TRBV7-3|TRBJ2-3|many|TRBD2
CASSLIAGVTDTQYF
TGTGCCAGCAGCTTAATTGCGGGAGTCACAGATACGCAGTATTTT
>TRBV30|TRBJ2-3|few|.
CAWSSRGVRTDTQYF
TGTGCCTGGAGTAGCAGGGGGGTTAGGACGGATACGCAGTATTTT
>TRBV6-2/TRBV6-3|TRBJ1-5|many|TRBD1
CASSSLGTGRDQPQHF
TGTGCCAGCAGTTCCCTAGGGACAGGCCGAGATCAGCCCCAGCATTTT